This T cell receptor (beta chain) was found in a study of blood T cell repertoires in COVID-19. Study details: T cells, B-cell-depleted T cells, or PBMCs supplied cDNA or gDNA.

In the authors' workflow: Scientists estimated how many nucleated cells there were by amplifying reference gene primers. Libraries were prepared by immunoSEQ multiplex PCR; TCRdb keeps only in-frame clonotypes and omits some of them. The V and J calls and the clone size are those of that table, but D and trimming were determined from the DNA. The table records 110,000 to 150,000 clones, around 80% of them present only once. The V gene lost 5 bases and the J gene lost 4 bases, with 9 bases spanning the gap. In germline, CDR1 is SGHAT, CDR2 FQNNGV. CDR3 length: 13 residues. Participants were placed into cohorts based on the clinical history they reported. Cohort 3 recovered donors had two negative PCRs, clearance, or symptom resolution.

This clonotype was obtained from a woman aged 45-59 years who had recovered from COVID-19. Sequenced input: PBMCs or T cells enriched from blood (not recorded which). The chain is built from TRBV11-2 and TRBJ1-3; no clear D gene. The CDR3 nucleotides are TGTGCCAGCAGCCCGACCAGGGGAAACACCATATATTTT. It encodes CASSPTRGNTIYF.